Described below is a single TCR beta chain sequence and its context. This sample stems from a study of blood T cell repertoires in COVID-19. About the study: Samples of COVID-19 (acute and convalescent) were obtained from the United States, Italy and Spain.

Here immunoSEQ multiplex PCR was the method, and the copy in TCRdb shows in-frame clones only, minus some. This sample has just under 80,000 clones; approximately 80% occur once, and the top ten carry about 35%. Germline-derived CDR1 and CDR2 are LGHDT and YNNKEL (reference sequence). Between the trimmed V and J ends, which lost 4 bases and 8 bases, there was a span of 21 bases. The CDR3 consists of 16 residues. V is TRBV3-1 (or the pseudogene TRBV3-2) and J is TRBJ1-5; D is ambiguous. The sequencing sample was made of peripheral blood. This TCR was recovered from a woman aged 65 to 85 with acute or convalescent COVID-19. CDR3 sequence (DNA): TGTGCCAGCAGCCTCCACGGCGGGCAGAGGGTCGAGCCCCAGCATTTT. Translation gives CASSLHGGQRVEPQHF.